This TCR beta chain emerged from a study of T cell responses to AZD1222 COVID-19 vaccine. Overall study results and limits: When two AZD1222 doses had been given, Spike-specific TCR breadth and depth rose. The sample set comprised mostly white British donors with more females, and clonal diversity was possibly underestimated.

The method was immunoSEQ multiplex PCR; TCRdb's version includes in-frame clones alone and lacks a portion of them. Among approximately 180,000 clones listed, about 93% were seen once. With respect to this clone: The antigen is undetermined.

The receptor's source is an adult who received the MenACWY meningococcal vaccine as a control. The sequencing used peripheral blood, collected 28 days after the second dose of the MenACWY control vaccine.

The CDR3 reads CASSLSGTANTEAFF. The CDR3 DNA reads TGTGCCAGCAGTTTATCAGGGACAGCCAACACTGAAGCTTTCTTT. This chain uses TRBV28 with TRBJ1-1, with 7 bases aligning to TRBD1. J lost 2 bases, V lost 1 base, and 4 bases had no gene match. Germline-derived CDR1 and CDR2 are MDHEN and SYDVKM. The CDR3 loop spans 15 amino acids.